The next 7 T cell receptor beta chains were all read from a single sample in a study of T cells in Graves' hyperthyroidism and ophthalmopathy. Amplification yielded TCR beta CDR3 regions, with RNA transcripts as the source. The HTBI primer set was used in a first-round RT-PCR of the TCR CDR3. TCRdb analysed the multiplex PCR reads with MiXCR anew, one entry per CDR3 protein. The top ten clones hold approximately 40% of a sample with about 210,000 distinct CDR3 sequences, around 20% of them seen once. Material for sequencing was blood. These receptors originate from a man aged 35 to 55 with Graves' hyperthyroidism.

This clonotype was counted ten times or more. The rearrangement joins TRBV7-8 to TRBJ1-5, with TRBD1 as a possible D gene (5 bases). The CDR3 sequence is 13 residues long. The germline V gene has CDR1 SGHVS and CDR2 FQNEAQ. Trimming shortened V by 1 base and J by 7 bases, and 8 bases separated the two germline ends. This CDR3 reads CASSLVRGQPQHF. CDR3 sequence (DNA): TGTGCCAGCAGCTTAGTGCGGGGCCAGCCCCAGCATTTT.

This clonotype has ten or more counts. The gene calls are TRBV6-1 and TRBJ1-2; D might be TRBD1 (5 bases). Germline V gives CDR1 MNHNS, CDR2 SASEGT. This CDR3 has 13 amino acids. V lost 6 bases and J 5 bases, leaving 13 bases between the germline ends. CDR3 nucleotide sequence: TGTGCCAGCAGCCTCAGGGAGGATTATGGCTACACCTTC. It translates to CASSLREDYGYTF.

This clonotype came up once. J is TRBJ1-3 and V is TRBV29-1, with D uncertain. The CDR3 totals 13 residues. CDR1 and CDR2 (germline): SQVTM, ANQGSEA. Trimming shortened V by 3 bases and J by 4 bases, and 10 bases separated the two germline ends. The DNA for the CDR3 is TGCAGCGTTGAGGAGTGGGAGGGAAACACCATATATTTT. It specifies CSVEEWEGNTIYF. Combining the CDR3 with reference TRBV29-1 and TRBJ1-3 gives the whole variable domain SAVISQKPSRDICQRGTSLTIQCQVDSQVTMMFWYRQQPGQSLTLIATANQGSEATYESGFVIDKFPISRPNLTFSTLTVSNMSPEDSSIYLCSVEEWEGNTIYFGEGSWLTVV.

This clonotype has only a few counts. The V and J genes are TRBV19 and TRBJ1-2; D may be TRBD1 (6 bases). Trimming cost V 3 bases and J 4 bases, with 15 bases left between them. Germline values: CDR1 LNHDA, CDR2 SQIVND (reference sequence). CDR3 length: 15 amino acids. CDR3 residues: CASSIPSGGTYGYTF. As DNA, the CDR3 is TGTGCCAGTAGTATTCCCTCCGGGGGCACCTATGGCTACACCTTC.

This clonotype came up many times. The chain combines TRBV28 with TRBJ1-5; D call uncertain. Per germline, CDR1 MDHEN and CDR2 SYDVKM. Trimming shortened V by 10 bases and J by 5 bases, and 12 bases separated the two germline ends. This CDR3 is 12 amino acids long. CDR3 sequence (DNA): TGTGCCACCAGCGTGGCGTATCAGCCCCAGCATTTT. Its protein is CATSVAYQPQHF.

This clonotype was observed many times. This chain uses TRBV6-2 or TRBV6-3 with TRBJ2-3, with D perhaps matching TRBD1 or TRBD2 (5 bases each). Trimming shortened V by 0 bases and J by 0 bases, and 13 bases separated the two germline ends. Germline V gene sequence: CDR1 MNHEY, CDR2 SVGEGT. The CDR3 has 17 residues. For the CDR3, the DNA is TGTGCCAGCAGTTACTCGAGGGACCCCAGCAGCACAGATACGCAGTATTTT. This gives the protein CASSYSRDPSSTDTQYF.

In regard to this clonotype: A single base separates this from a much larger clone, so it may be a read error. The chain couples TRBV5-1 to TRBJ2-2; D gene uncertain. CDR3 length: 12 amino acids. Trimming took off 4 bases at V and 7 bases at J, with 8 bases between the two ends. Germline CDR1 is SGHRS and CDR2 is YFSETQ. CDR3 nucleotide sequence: TGCGCCAGCAGCGTGTCTTTCGGGGAGCTGTTTTTT. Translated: CASSVSFGELFF.